This entry concerns a single T cell receptor beta chain. Germline CDR1 and CDR2: SQVTM and ANQGSEA. The CDR3 covers 14 residues. V shed 6 bases, J shed 8 bases, and the junction held 14 bases outside the gene matches. The data belong to a study of blood T cell repertoires in COVID-19. Produced via immunoSEQ multiplex PCR; TCRdb's table is partial and in-frame only. This table has hundreds of thousands of clones, about 86% appearing once. Sequenced input: PBMCs or T cells enriched from blood (not recorded which). The source is a woman aged 45-60 years who had recovered from COVID-19. The chain carries TRBV29-1 and TRBJ1-2, with 8 bases identical to TRBD1. The CDR3 bases are TGCAGCGTCGTAGTGCACCGGACAGGGATCGGCTACACCTTC. Its protein product is CSVVVHRTGIGYTF.